These 20 T cell receptor beta chains originate from one sample sequenced in a study of blood T cell repertoires in COVID-19. Profiled with immunoSEQ multiplex PCR; TCRdb holds only in-frame clones, not every one. The sample consists of over 150,000 clones, roughly 86% of them appearing once. The sequenced sample consisted of peripheral blood. Receptors originate from a man between 60 and 75 years old with COVID-19, enrolled during active disease.

V and J are TRBV18 and TRBJ1-1; the D gene is possibly TRBD1 (5 bases). The CDR3 is made up of 13 amino acids. The germline V gene has CDR1 KGHSH and CDR2 LQKENI. The germline V and J ends were trimmed by 4 bases and 5 bases, with 11 bases remaining between them. CDR3 DNA: TGTGCCAGCTCACAACACCCAGGGACTGAAGCTTTCTTT. Its translation: CASSQHPGTEAFF. Variable domain in full (rest from reference TRBV18 and TRBJ1-1): NAGVMQNPRHLVRRRGQEARLRCSPMKGHSHVYWYRQLPEEGLKFMVYLQKENIIDESGMPKERFSAEFPKEGPSILRIQQVVRGDSAAYFCASSQHPGTEAFFGQGTRLTVV.

This rearrangement joins TRBV28 to TRBJ1-2; D remains unclear. The CDR3 has 13 amino acids. The ends were cut back, 6 bases at V and 7 bases at J, with 15 bases in the middle. Per germline, CDR1 MDHEN and CDR2 SYDVKM. The CDR3 bases are TGTGCCAGCAGCACTGGCGACTTTGGTGGCTACACCTTC. It translates to CASSTGDFGGYTF.

The rearrangement uses TRBV29-1 and TRBJ2-1; tentative D call: TRBD2 (5 bases). The CDR3 runs to 14 residues. Deletions cut 1 base from V and 2 bases from J, with 9 bases between. Germline loops: CDR1 SQVTM, CDR2 ANQGSEA. CDR3 bases: TGCAGCGTTGAAGTGCGGGCCGCCTACAATGAGCAGTTCTTC. This encodes CSVEVRAAYNEQFF.

Written as DNA, the CDR3 is TGTGCCAGCAGCCAAGGAGGAGGGAACTATGGCTACACCTTC. This sequence encodes CASSQGGGNYGYTF. The V call is TRBV4-2, the J call TRBJ1-2, with D hard to call. Between the trimmed V and J ends, which lost 1 base and 2 bases, there was a span of 8 bases. The germline gives CDR1 LGHNA, CDR2 YNFKEQ. This CDR3 spans 14 amino acids.

V and J are TRBV4-2 and TRBJ2-2, with TRBD2 matching 8 bases. V was pared by 2 bases and J by 1 base, with 9 bases of the junction left unmatched. This CDR3 has 18 amino acids. The germline V gene encodes CDR1 LGHNA and CDR2 YNFKEQ. CDR3 amino acids: CASSQMGAGGLNTGELFF. Here the CDR3 DNA reads TGTGCCAGCAGCCAAATGGGCGCGGGGGGCCTGAACACCGGGGAGCTGTTTTTT.

The rearrangement links TRBV18 to TRBJ2-1, with 11 bases identical to TRBD1. Germline loops: CDR1 KGHSH, CDR2 LQKENI. Germline trimming cut 6 bases from V and 6 bases from J; bases unmatched to any gene: 10. This CDR3 is 16 amino acids long. The CDR3 region has the DNA TGTGCCAGCTCGCCCAAGGGGGACAGGGGGTTCAATGAGCAGTTCTTC. Residues: CASSPKGDRGFNEQFF.

V gene TRBV19 combines with J gene TRBJ2-3, with 7 bases that match TRBD1. CDR3 size: 12 residues. Germline CDR1 LNHDA, CDR2 SQIVND (reference sequence). V lost 6 bases and J lost 4; bases outside the gene matches: 1. CDR3 sequence (DNA): TGTGCCAGTAGCACAGGGGCAGATACGCAGTATTTT. Its translation: CASSTGADTQYF. Full variable domain (missing parts from reference TRBV19 and TRBJ2-3): DGGITQSPKYLFRKEGQNVTLSCEQNLNHDAMYWYRQDPGQGLRLIYYSQIVNDFQKGDIAEGYSVSREKKESFPLTVTSAQKNPTAFYLCASSTGADTQYFGPGTRLTVL.

The CDR3 is CASSEDRRGDEQFF. CDR3 DNA sequence: TGTGCCAGCAGTGAGGACAGGAGGGGTGATGAGCAGTTCTTC. The chain combines TRBV6-4 with TRBJ2-1; D may be TRBD1 (7 bases). The germline gives CDR1 MRHNA, CDR2 SNTAGT. The CDR3 consists of 14 residues. V was clipped by 3 bases and J by 8 bases, with 14 bases between them.

The rearrangement links TRBV5-6 to TRBJ1-2; D is perhaps TRBD1 (5 bases). V lost 3 bases and J 4 bases, leaving 13 bases between the germline ends. The germline CDR1 and CDR2 sequences are SGHDT and YYEEEE. This CDR3 is 14 amino acids long. As DNA, the CDR3 is TGTGCCAGCAGCTGGTCGGGGGTGGGCTATGGCTACACCTTC. It yields the protein CASSWSGVGYGYTF.

The V and J genes are TRBV7-2 and TRBJ1-2; D gene uncertain. Looked up from germline, CDR1 is SGHTA and CDR2 is FQGNSA. The length of the CDR3 is 11 residues. Trimming took 4 bases from V and 8 from J, leaving 8 bases between them. The CDR3 protein is CASSSSGGYTF. The CDR3 DNA follows: TGTGCCAGCAGCTCCTCGGGAGGCTACACCTTC.

This chain links TRBV5-8 with TRBJ1-1, with TRBD1 matching 8 bases. There are 15 residues in the CDR3. Trimming at V came to 3 bases and at J to 2 bases, leaving 6 bases not matched to a gene. CDR1 SGHTS and CDR2 YDEGEE come from the germline V gene. The CDR3 loop reads CASSSGQVKNTEAFF. The CDR3 nucleotides read TGTGCCAGCAGCTCGGGACAGGTGAAAAACACTGAAGCTTTCTTT. The full variable domain, with the rest looked up from reference TRBV5-8 and TRBJ1-1, is EAGVTQSPTHLIKTRGQQATLRCSPISGHTSVYWYQQALGLGLQFLLWYDEGEERNRGNFPPRFSGRQFPNYSSELNVNALELEDSALYLCASSSGQVKNTEAFFGQGTRLTVV.

The chain carries TRBV4-2 and TRBJ1-6, with TRBD1 identical over 8 bases. Unmatched junction bases numbered 3, after V lost 4 bases and J lost 7 bases. The CDR3 loop spans 14 amino acids. Germline assignment: CDR1 LGHNA and CDR2 YNFKEQ. The CDR3 region is CASSPRTGNSPLHF. The DNA of the CDR3 is TGTGCCAGCAGCCCTCGGACAGGGAATTCACCCCTCCACTTT.

V and J are TRBV19 and TRBJ2-5; 8 bases are a match to TRBD2. Germline V lookup: CDR1 LNHDA, CDR2 SQIVND (reference sequence). The CDR3 sequence is 15 residues long. Losses at the gene ends were 5 bases for V and 0 bases for J; bases not matched to a gene: 5. The DNA for the CDR3 is TGTGCCAGTAGTCGGGGCGGGAGGAACCAAGAGACCCAGTACTTC. Encoded protein: CASSRGGRNQETQYF.

The chain uses TRBV27 and TRBJ1-1, with D possibly being TRBD1 (6 bases). CDR1 and CDR2 from the germline V gene are MNHEY and SMNVEV (reference sequence). V shed 2 bases and J shed 1 base, with 11 bases lying between them. The CDR3 runs 15 residues. The CDR3 spells CASSLPGQQNTEAFF. In DNA form, the CDR3 reads TGTGCCAGCAGTTTACCGGGACAACAGAACACTGAAGCTTTCTTT.

J is TRBJ1-1 and V is TRBV28, with D tentatively TRBD1 (6 bases). Deletions cut 5 bases from V and 1 base from J, with 8 bases between. Germline assignment: CDR1 MDHEN and CDR2 SYDVKM. CDR3 length equals 13 residues. As DNA, the CDR3 is TGTGCCAGCAGTGGACAGACGAACACTGAAGCTTTCTTT. Amino acid sequence: CASSGQTNTEAFF. Full variable domain (outside the CDR3, taken from reference TRBV28 and TRBJ1-1): DVKVTQSSRYLVKRTGEKVFLECVQDMDHENMFWYRQDPGLGLRLIYFSYDVKMKEKGDIPEGYSVSREKKERFSLILESASTNQTSMYLCASSGQTNTEAFFGQGTRLTVV.

CDR3 amino acids: CASSLGQGTNEKLFF. For the CDR3, the DNA is TGTGCCAGCAGCTTAGGCCAGGGAACTAATGAAAAACTGTTTTTT. This chain uses TRBV13 with TRBJ1-4; D might be TRBD1 (5 bases). V shed 0 bases and J shed 1 base, with 6 bases lying between them. The CDR3 loop spans 15 amino acids. In germline, CDR1 is PRHDT, CDR2 FYEKMQ (reference sequence).

This chain connects TRBV18 to TRBJ2-2; 7 bases agree with TRBD2. In germline, CDR1 is KGHSH, CDR2 LQKENI. There are 14 residues in the CDR3. With 0 bases clipped from V and 7 bases from J, the junction kept 2 bases outside the gene matches. Here the CDR3 DNA reads TGTGCCAGCTCACCACCGGGAGGGGTCGGGGAGCTGTTTTTT. It translates to CASSPPGGVGELFF.

CDR3 sequence (DNA): TGTGCCAGCAGTTTAACTTCATCGACTGAAGCTTTCTTT. Its translation is CASSLTSSTEAFF. V and J are TRBV12-3 or TRBV12-4 and TRBJ1-1; D is unresolved. V shed 2 bases and J shed 5 bases, with 9 bases lying between them. The CDR3 loop spans 13 amino acids.

The V gene is TRBV5-1, the J gene TRBJ1-1; weak D call: TRBD1 (5 bases). The CDR3 contains 13 residues. V was shortened by 1 base and J by 1 base, with 5 bases between the two germline ends. The V gene's germline CDR1 is SGHRS and CDR2 YFSETQ. CDR3 in DNA: TGCGCCAGCAGCTTGACAGGGAACACTGAAGCTTTCTTT. Translation: CASSLTGNTEAFF.

This chain uses TRBV29-1 with TRBJ1-3; perhaps TRBD1 as D (5 bases). This CDR3 spans 12 amino acids. Per the germline V gene, CDR1 is SQVTM and CDR2 is ANQGSEA. V lost 3 bases and J 4 bases, leaving 7 bases between the germline ends. The CDR3 region has the DNA TGCAGCGTTGAGGAGGGGGGAAACACCATATATTTT. Its translation is CSVEEGGNTIYF.